The rows below give T cell receptor beta chains drawn from one sample of a study of vaccination and CD4 T cells after COVID-19. These TCRs are of unknown antigen specificity. MiXCR, run by TCRdb on the PCR reads, gives a single entry per CDR3 protein. The sample carries approximately 16,000 distinct CDR3 sequences, roughly 65% recorded once. Material: CD4+ T cells from blood, cultured in vitro. The receptors were sampled from a human donor who had recovered from COVID-19. CDR3s include the opening cysteine and the closing phenylalanine or tryptophan. The D gene is left open where the match is weak. Size is omitted from some rows. Given values are once, few, many or a class for expanded clones.

j_call: TRBJ2-3; v_call: TRBV20-1; d_call: .; clone_size: .; cdr3_aa: CSAPRGIGDTQYF; cdr3_nt: TGCAGTGCCCCACGCGGGATCGGAGATACGCAGTATTTT
j_call: TRBJ1-2; v_call: TRBV6-2/TRBV6-3; d_call: .; clone_size: .; cdr3_aa: CASSYPGQVINYGYTF; cdr3_nt: TGTGCCAGCAGTTACCCCGGGCAGGTCATTAACTATGGCTACACCTTC
j_call: TRBJ1-5; v_call: TRBV28; d_call: .; clone_size: .; cdr3_aa: CASSFGDSNQPQHF; cdr3_nt: TGTGCCAGCAGTTTCGGGGATAGCAATCAGCCCCAGCATTTT
j_call: TRBJ2-7; v_call: TRBV6-1; d_call: .; clone_size: .; cdr3_aa: CASSEDRRGPYEQYF; cdr3_nt: TGTGCCAGCAGTGAAGACAGGAGAGGGCCCTACGAGCAGTACTTC
j_call: TRBJ1-2; v_call: TRBV2; d_call: .; clone_size: .; cdr3_aa: CASSGTNYGYTF; cdr3_nt: TGTGCCAGCAGTGGTACCAACTATGGCTACACCTTC
j_call: TRBJ1-5; v_call: TRBV20-1; d_call: TRBD1; clone_size: .; cdr3_aa: CSASRDRNQPQHF; cdr3_nt: TGCAGTGCTAGTAGGGACAGAAATCAGCCCCAGCATTTT
j_call: TRBJ2-2; v_call: TRBV2; d_call: .; clone_size: few; cdr3_aa: CASSRRDTGELFF; cdr3_nt: TGTGCCAGCAGCCGACGGGACACCGGGGAGCTGTTTTTT
j_call: TRBJ1-2; v_call: TRBV20-1; d_call: TRBD1; clone_size: .; cdr3_aa: CSASVWAGTGGTTGYTF; cdr3_nt: TGCAGTGCTAGCGTCTGGGCCGGGACAGGGGGTACTACGGGCTACACCTTC
j_call: TRBJ1-1; v_call: TRBV2; d_call: .; clone_size: once; cdr3_aa: CASSPTGKAFF; cdr3_nt: TGTGCCAGCAGTCCCACAGGGAAAGCTTTCTTT
j_call: TRBJ1-6; v_call: TRBV20-1; d_call: TRBD1; clone_size: .; cdr3_aa: CSATPGQGNSPLHF; cdr3_nt: TGCAGTGCTACCCCGGGACAGGGGAATTCACCCCTCCACTTT
j_call: TRBJ1-1; v_call: TRBV3-1; d_call: .; clone_size: .; cdr3_aa: CASSQEGLNTEAFF; cdr3_nt: TGTGCCAGCAGCCAAGAAGGGCTAAACACTGAAGCTTTCTTT
j_call: TRBJ2-5; v_call: TRBV28; d_call: TRBD1; clone_size: .; cdr3_aa: CASSLISGGAETQYF; cdr3_nt: TGTGCCAGCAGTTTAATTTCAGGGGGCGCAGAGACCCAGTACTTC
j_call: TRBJ1-1; v_call: TRBV11-3; d_call: TRBD1; clone_size: .; cdr3_aa: CASTGTGEAFF; cdr3_nt: TGTGCCAGCACCGGGACAGGGGAAGCTTTCTTT
j_call: TRBJ2-2; v_call: TRBV27; d_call: .; clone_size: .; cdr3_aa: CASSLWGTGELFF; cdr3_nt: TGTGCCAGCAGTTTATGGGGTACCGGGGAGCTGTTTTTT
j_call: TRBJ1-5; v_call: TRBV15; d_call: .; clone_size: .; cdr3_aa: CATSPPRGSYSNQPQHF; cdr3_nt: TGTGCCACCAGCCCCCCGCGGGGTTCCTATAGCAATCAGCCCCAGCATTTT
j_call: TRBJ1-1; v_call: TRBV12-3/TRBV12-4; d_call: .; clone_size: .; cdr3_aa: CASSLATQSNTEAFF; cdr3_nt: TGTGCCAGCAGTTTAGCGACCCAGTCGAACACTGAAGCTTTCTTT
j_call: TRBJ2-3; v_call: TRBV11-3; d_call: .; clone_size: .; cdr3_aa: CASSLGGASTDTQYF; cdr3_nt: TGTGCCAGCAGCTTAGGGGGGGCCTCCACAGATACGCAGTATTTT
j_call: TRBJ2-5; v_call: TRBV20-1; d_call: .; clone_size: once; cdr3_aa: CSAGAPSGTQYF; cdr3_nt: TGCAGTGCTGGAGCACCCTCCGGGACCCAGTACTTC
j_call: TRBJ1-2; v_call: TRBV7-6; d_call: .; clone_size: .; cdr3_aa: CASSLDLGLTDGYTF; cdr3_nt: TGTGCCAGCAGCTTAGACCTGGGGTTGACGGATGGCTACACCTTC
j_call: TRBJ1-5; v_call: TRBV19; d_call: .; clone_size: .; cdr3_aa: CASSIVEWQSYSNQPQHF; cdr3_nt: TGTGCCAGTAGTATAGTGGAGTGGCAGTCGTATAGCAATCAGCCCCAGCATTTT
j_call: TRBJ2-7; v_call: TRBV2; d_call: .; clone_size: .; cdr3_aa: CASSESLTLEQYF; cdr3_nt: TGTGCCAGCAGTGAGAGCCTTACTCTGGAGCAGTACTTC
j_call: TRBJ1-2; v_call: TRBV19; d_call: .; clone_size: .; cdr3_aa: CASRDRGQYGYTF; cdr3_nt: TGTGCCAGTAGGGACCGCGGGCAGTATGGCTACACCTTC
j_call: TRBJ1-6; v_call: TRBV15; d_call: TRBD1; clone_size: .; cdr3_aa: CATSPTGDNSPLHF; cdr3_nt: TGTGCCACCAGTCCCACAGGGGACAATTCACCCCTCCACTTT
j_call: TRBJ1-2; v_call: TRBV27; d_call: .; clone_size: .; cdr3_aa: CASSLKRDGRAYGYTF; cdr3_nt: TGTGCCAGCAGTTTAAAGAGGGACGGGCGGGCCTATGGCTACACCTTC
j_call: TRBJ1-1; v_call: TRBV20-1; d_call: .; clone_size: .; cdr3_aa: CSARRAGTEAFF; cdr3_nt: TGCAGTGCTAGACGCGCGGGCACTGAAGCTTTCTTT
j_call: TRBJ2-4; v_call: TRBV20-1; d_call: TRBD2; clone_size: .; cdr3_aa: CSARGLANIQYF; cdr3_nt: TGCAGTGCTAGAGGACTAGCGAACATTCAGTACTTC
j_call: TRBJ2-7; v_call: TRBV20-1; d_call: .; clone_size: .; cdr3_aa: CSASGGGYEQYF; cdr3_nt: TGCAGTGCTAGTGGGGGCGGCTACGAGCAGTACTTC
j_call: TRBJ1-1; v_call: TRBV20-1; d_call: .; clone_size: .; cdr3_aa: CSARDKGTHEAFF; cdr3_nt: TGCAGTGCTAGAGATAAAGGCACTCACGAAGCTTTCTTT
j_call: TRBJ1-1; v_call: TRBV7-2; d_call: .; clone_size: .; cdr3_aa: CASSPQGGSTEAFF; cdr3_nt: TGTGCCAGCAGTCCACAGGGTGGGAGCACTGAAGCTTTCTTT
j_call: TRBJ2-3; v_call: TRBV4-1; d_call: .; clone_size: few; cdr3_aa: CAAAKRAGGTDTQYF; cdr3_nt: TGCGCCGCAGCCAAGAGGGCAGGGGGCACAGATACGCAGTATTTT
j_call: TRBJ2-3; v_call: TRBV24-1; d_call: .; clone_size: .; cdr3_aa: CATSDNGATDTQYF; cdr3_nt: TGTGCCACCAGTGATAACGGGGCGACAGATACGCAGTATTTT
j_call: TRBJ2-1; v_call: TRBV5-4; d_call: TRBD2; clone_size: .; cdr3_aa: CASSLTSGTYNEQFF; cdr3_nt: TGTGCCAGCAGTCTAACTAGCGGGACCTACAATGAGCAGTTCTTC
j_call: TRBJ1-2; v_call: TRBV19; d_call: .; clone_size: .; cdr3_aa: CASTPVKAGALYGYTF; cdr3_nt: TGTGCCAGTACTCCCGTCAAGGCAGGGGCACTCTATGGCTACACCTTC
j_call: TRBJ2-3; v_call: TRBV2; d_call: .; clone_size: .; cdr3_aa: CASSGSRQLLDTQYF; cdr3_nt: TGTGCCAGCAGTGGGTCACGGCAGCTCTTAGATACGCAGTATTTT
j_call: TRBJ1-2; v_call: TRBV6-5; d_call: TRBD1; clone_size: .; cdr3_aa: CASSFRQGSYGYTF; cdr3_nt: TGTGCCAGCAGTTTTCGACAGGGAAGCTATGGCTACACCTTC
j_call: TRBJ1-5; v_call: TRBV7-8; d_call: .; clone_size: .; cdr3_aa: CASSPSPQPQHF; cdr3_nt: TGTGCCAGCAGCCCGTCCCCCCAGCCCCAGCATTTT
j_call: TRBJ1-1; v_call: TRBV11-3; d_call: .; clone_size: once; cdr3_aa: CASSSGGEGAEAFF; cdr3_nt: TGTGCCAGCAGCTCCGGGGGGGAGGGGGCTGAAGCTTTCTTT
j_call: TRBJ1-2; v_call: TRBV28; d_call: .; clone_size: once; cdr3_aa: CASSLLGGRDYGYTF; cdr3_nt: TGTGCCAGCAGTTTATTAGGGGGGAGAGACTATGGCTACACCTTC
j_call: TRBJ2-3; v_call: TRBV2; d_call: .; clone_size: few; cdr3_aa: CASSAGTDTQYF; cdr3_nt: TGTGCCAGCAGTGCCGGCACAGATACGCAGTATTTT
j_call: TRBJ2-3; v_call: TRBV20-1; d_call: .; clone_size: .; cdr3_aa: CSADGSASVSTDTQYF; cdr3_nt: TGCAGTGCTGACGGGTCGGCTAGCGTGAGCACAGATACGCAGTATTTT
j_call: TRBJ1-6; v_call: TRBV11-2; d_call: TRBD1; clone_size: .; cdr3_aa: CASSWDRASPLHF; cdr3_nt: TGTGCCAGCAGTTGGGACAGGGCTTCACCCCTCCACTTT
j_call: TRBJ2-7; v_call: TRBV7-8; d_call: .; clone_size: .; cdr3_aa: CASSRIENSYEQYF; cdr3_nt: TGTGCCAGCAGCCGTATCGAGAATTCCTACGAGCAGTACTTC
j_call: TRBJ1-4; v_call: TRBV11-2; d_call: TRBD1; clone_size: .; cdr3_aa: CASSRQGEKLFF; cdr3_nt: TGTGCCAGCAGCCGACAGGGGGAAAAACTGTTTTTT
j_call: TRBJ2-5; v_call: TRBV12-3/TRBV12-4; d_call: TRBD2; clone_size: once; cdr3_aa: CASSWGGGRETQYF; cdr3_nt: TGTGCCAGCAGCTGGGGGGGGGGAAGGGAGACCCAGTACTTC
j_call: TRBJ2-5; v_call: TRBV20-1; d_call: TRBD2; clone_size: .; cdr3_aa: CSARDLRLAGAWETQYF; cdr3_nt: TGCAGTGCTAGAGATCTTAGGCTAGCGGGAGCGTGGGAGACCCAGTACTTC
j_call: TRBJ1-1; v_call: TRBV6-1; d_call: .; clone_size: .; cdr3_aa: CASTNQTSMYFTLFTFMNTEAFF; cdr3_nt: TGTGCCAGCACCAACCAGACATCTATGTACTTCACCCTGTTTACCTTTATGAACACTGAAGCTTTCTTT
j_call: TRBJ1-1; v_call: TRBV20-1; d_call: .; clone_size: .; cdr3_aa: CSARVRQNTEAFF; cdr3_nt: TGCAGTGCTAGAGTTAGGCAGAACACTGAAGCTTTCTTT
j_call: TRBJ1-5; v_call: TRBV15; d_call: .; clone_size: .; cdr3_aa: CATSKGVQGQPQHF; cdr3_nt: TGTGCCACCAGCAAGGGGGTCCAGGGGCAGCCCCAGCATTTT
j_call: TRBJ1-4; v_call: TRBV23-1; d_call: .; clone_size: .; cdr3_aa: CASSQSMGKLFF; cdr3_nt: TGCGCCAGCAGTCAATCGATGGGAAAACTGTTTTTT
j_call: TRBJ1-1; v_call: TRBV20-1; d_call: .; clone_size: .; cdr3_aa: CSARVLANTEAFF; cdr3_nt: TGCAGTGCTAGAGTTCTCGCGAACACTGAAGCTTTCTTT
j_call: TRBJ1-5; v_call: TRBV19; d_call: .; clone_size: few; cdr3_aa: CASSTRARQGRQPQHF; cdr3_nt: TGTGCCAGTAGTACCCGAGCGCGGCAGGGACGTCAGCCCCAGCATTTT
j_call: TRBJ2-3; v_call: TRBV19; d_call: .; clone_size: .; cdr3_aa: CASKDGGIGDTQYF; cdr3_nt: TGTGCCAGTAAGGACGGCGGGATCGGGGATACGCAGTATTTT
j_call: TRBJ2-5; v_call: TRBV27; d_call: TRBD1; clone_size: .; cdr3_aa: CASRSTGSGETQYF; cdr3_nt: TGTGCCAGCAGGTCGACAGGGAGTGGAGAGACCCAGTACTTC
j_call: TRBJ1-5; v_call: TRBV6-1; d_call: .; clone_size: .; cdr3_aa: CASSAEGGNQPQHF; cdr3_nt: TGTGCCAGCAGTGCCGAGGGGGGTAATCAGCCCCAGCATTTT
j_call: TRBJ2-3; v_call: TRBV2; d_call: TRBD2; clone_size: .; cdr3_aa: CASRGLATGADTQYF; cdr3_nt: TGTGCCAGCAGAGGACTAGCGACGGGGGCAGATACGCAGTATTTT